This T cell receptor (beta chain) was sequenced in a study of CD8+CD57+ T cells in acquired aplastic anemia. In germline, CDR1 is DFQATT, CDR2 SNEGSKA (reference sequence). Trimming stripped 6 bases from V and 0 bases from J, with 11 bases between. This CDR3 has 14 amino acids. Genomic DNA provided the template from which TCR beta VDJ and CDR3 profiles were obtained. A single record per CDR3 protein comes from TCRdb applying MiXCR to the reads. The sample has a few hundred thousand distinct CDR3 sequences, about 59% seen once. This sequence was found in a human donor in good health. The V and J genes are TRBV20-1 and TRBJ2-2, with D possibly TRBD1 on 7 matching bases. The sequenced material came from sorted CD4+, CD8+, or CD8+CD57+ T cells (not recorded which) from PBMCs. The CDR3: CSARDRSNTGELFF. The CDR3 nucleotides are TGCAGTGCGCGGGACAGATCGAACACCGGGGAGCTGTTTTTT.